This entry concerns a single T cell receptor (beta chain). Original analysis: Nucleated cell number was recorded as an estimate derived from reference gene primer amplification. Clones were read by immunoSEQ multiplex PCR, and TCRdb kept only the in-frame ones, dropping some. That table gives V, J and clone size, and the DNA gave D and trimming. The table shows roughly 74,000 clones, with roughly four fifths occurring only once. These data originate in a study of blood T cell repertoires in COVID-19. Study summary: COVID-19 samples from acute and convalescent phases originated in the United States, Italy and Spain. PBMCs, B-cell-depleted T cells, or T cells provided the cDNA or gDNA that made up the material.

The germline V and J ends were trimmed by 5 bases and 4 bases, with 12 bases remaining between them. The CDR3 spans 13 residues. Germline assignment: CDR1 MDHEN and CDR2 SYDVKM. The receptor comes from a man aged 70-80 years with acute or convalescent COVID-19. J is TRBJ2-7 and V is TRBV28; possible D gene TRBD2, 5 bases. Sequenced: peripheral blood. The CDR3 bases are TGTGCCAGCAGTAAAACTACTAGTTACGAGCAGTACTTC. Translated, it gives CASSKTTSYEQYF.